Listed below are T cell receptor beta chains from one sample, sequenced in a study of T cell responses to AZD1222 COVID-19 vaccine. Some clones are missing from TCRdb's copy, which holds only in-frame ones; the method was immunoSEQ multiplex PCR. The data hold approximately 110,000 clones, with roughly 90% observed a single time. The sample consisted of peripheral blood, taken on day 0 of AZD1222 vaccination. These receptors were collected from an adult in good health. Each CDR3 is given with its conserved first and last residue. A D gene is named only where the DNA matches it firmly. Clone size is given for some rows only: seen once, a few or many times, or a class if the clone is expanded.

size	D	V	J	DNA	CDR3
-	TRBD1	TRBV20-1	TRBJ1-2	TGCAGCCTGACAGGGATGGATGGCTACACCTTC	CSLTGMDGYTF
-	TRBD2	TRBV19	TRBJ2-1	TGTGCCAGTACCATACTAGCGGGCAAGAAGGTCTTC	CASTILAGKKVF
-	-	TRBV2	TRBJ1-2	TGTGCCAGCAGTGGTTCCCACGGGGTGGTTGGCTACACCTTC	CASSGSHGVVGYTF
-	-	TRBV5-1	TRBJ1-6	TGCGCCAGCAGCCCGGGAGTTAATTCACCCCTCCACTTT	CASSPGVNSPLHF
-	-	TRBV18	TRBJ2-1	TGTGCCAGCTCACCAGACCCCAATGAGCAGTTCTTC	CASSPDPNEQFF
-	TRBD2	TRBV9	TRBJ2-3	TGTGCCAGCAGCGTAGCTTGGGAAGCGGGGGGGCCTAGGGATACGCAGTATTTT	CASSVAWEAGGPRDTQYF
-	TRBD1	TRBV5-4	TRBJ1-6	TGTGCCAGCAGCCAATCCCAGGGGGCGCAGTCACCCCTCCACTTT	CASSQSQGAQSPLHF
-	-	TRBV12-5	TRBJ2-5	TGTGCTAGTGGTCCCTCAGGGGCGGGGACCCAGTACTTC	CASGPSGAGTQYF
-	-	TRBV7-9	TRBJ1-5	TGTGCCAGCAGCTCCGACAGATACAATCAGCCCCAGCATTTT	CASSSDRYNQPQHF
-	-	TRBV2	TRBJ1-1	TGTGCCAGCATCGCAGGCAGAGGGACTGAAGCTTTCTTT	CASIAGRGTEAFF
-	-	TRBV5-1	TRBJ1-4	TGCGCCAGCAGCTTGGGAAAAACTAATGAAAAACTGTTTTTT	CASSLGKTNEKLFF
-	-	TRBV28	TRBJ1-5	TGTGCCAGCAGTGCGACTTATCAGCCCCAGCATTTT	CASSATYQPQHF
-	TRBD2	TRBV16	TRBJ2-1	TGTGCCAGCAGCCAAGGAGCGGGGGCGAACAATGAGCAGTTCTTC	CASSQGAGANNEQFF
-	-	TRBV18	TRBJ1-2	TGTGCCAGCTCACCACCGGTGGGACAACTATACGGCTACACCTTC	CASSPPVGQLYGYTF
-	TRBD2	TRBV4-2	TRBJ2-3	TGTGCCAGCAGCCAAGAAGGGGCTAGCGGGGGGCGGGTGTCAGATACGCAGTATTTT	CASSQEGASGGRVSDTQYF
-	-	TRBV28	TRBJ1-4	TGTGCCAGCAGTTTAATCGGGGCAGTTGGTGAAAAACTGTTTTTT	CASSLIGAVGEKLFF
-	-	TRBV11-2	TRBJ1-4	TGTGCCAGCAGCTTAGGAGGAGCCACAGCAACTAATGAAAAACTGTTTTTT	CASSLGGATATNEKLFF
-	TRBD1	TRBV18	TRBJ2-7	TGTGCCAGCTCATCTCCGGGACAGGGAATCAACGAGCAGTACTTC	CASSSPGQGINEQYF
-	-	TRBV2	TRBJ2-6	TGTGCCAGCAGCCCTCAGGGGAGGGCCGGGGCCAACGTCCTGACTTTC	CASSPQGRAGANVLTF
-	-	TRBV24-1	TRBJ1-1	TGTGCCACCCGGGCGGCTACAGGGAGAGGTACGGAAGCTTTCTTT	CATRAATGRGTEAFF
-	-	TRBV28	TRBJ2-7	-	CASSSGQSSYEQYF
-	-	TRBV19	TRBJ2-2	TGTGCCAGTAGTATCCTCCCGGTGGGGGAGCTGTTTTTT	CASSILPVGELFF
once	-	TRBV6-5	TRBJ2-7	TGTGCCAGCAGGGCAGGGCGAGCCCCGTACGAGCAGTACTTC	CASRAGRAPYEQYF
-	-	TRBV12-3/TRBV12-4	TRBJ2-7	TGTGCCAGCAGTCTTCACTCGGTCGAGCAGTACTTC	CASSLHSVEQYF
-	-	TRBV9	TRBJ1-2	TGTGCCAGCAGCCCAAGGTCGTCGGGGGCTAACTATGGCTACACCTTC	CASSPRSSGANYGYTF
once	-	TRBV4-3	TRBJ1-4	TGCGCCAGCAGCCAAGGGGCTGGGGAAAAACTGTTTTTT	CASSQGAGEKLFF
-	-	TRBV20-1	TRBJ1-1	TGCAGTGCTAGTGAGGTCGGCGGGAACACTGAAGCTTTCTTT	CSASEVGGNTEAFF
once	TRBD2	TRBV6-4	TRBJ2-7	TGTGCCAGCAGTGCGACTAGCGCGGGTCGGCAGTACTTC	CASSATSAGRQYF
-	-	TRBV7-2	TRBJ2-7	TGTGCCAGCAGCTTAGATCTGGGGCTTTCCGGCGCCTACGAGCAGTACTTC	CASSLDLGLSGAYEQYF